One T cell receptor beta chain is described in this entry. What it binds is unknown. Libraries of naive CD8 cells were prepared from approximately 20,000 to 1,000,000 sorted cells using 10%, 30% or 50% RNA. The trim removed 8 bases at V and 3 bases at J, leaving 8 bases unmatched. This CDR3 has 15 residues. Via MiXCR, TCRdb re-called the PCR reads, giving one row per CDR3 protein. The sample has over 600,000 distinct CDR3 sequences; about 20% are singletons. The data are from a study of molecular identifiers for immune sequencing clone quantification. Study-level points and caveats: Clone sizes that are highly expanded could be underestimated when identical TCR molecules share a barcode.

The chain carries TRBV12-3 or TRBV12-4 and TRBJ2-1; 9 nucleotides line up with TRBD2. The source of this sequence is a human donor in good health. Some libraries in this study had Jurkat cell RNA spiked in. Specimen: naive CD8+ T cells from blood, with Jurkat cell RNA spiked in. Noted subset: FACS-sorted CD8+CD4-CCR7+CD45RA+ naive T cells. The CDR3 DNA is TGTGCCAGCGGGAGTCCTAGCGGGGTCTACAATGAGCAGTTCTTC. Its protein product is CASGSPSGVYNEQFF.